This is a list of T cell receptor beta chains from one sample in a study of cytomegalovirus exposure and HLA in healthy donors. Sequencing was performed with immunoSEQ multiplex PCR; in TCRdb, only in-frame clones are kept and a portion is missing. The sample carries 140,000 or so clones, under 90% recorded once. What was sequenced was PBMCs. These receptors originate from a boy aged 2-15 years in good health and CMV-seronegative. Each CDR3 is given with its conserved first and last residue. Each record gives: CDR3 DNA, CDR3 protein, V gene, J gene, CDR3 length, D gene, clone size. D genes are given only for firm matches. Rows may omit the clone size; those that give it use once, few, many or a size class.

TGTGCCAGCAGGTCTAGCGGGCTGAACACCGGGGAGCTGTTTTTT,CASRSSGLNTGELFF,TRBV6-5,TRBJ2-2,15,TRBD2,NA
TGTGCCAGCAGTTACTCACTCCTTAAACTTACTGAAGCTTTCTTT,CASSYSLLKLTEAFF,TRBV6-5,TRBJ1-1,15,NA,few
TGTGCCAGTAGTCCAATCGACCGGGACAGCTCAAAAGCTTTCTTT,CASSPIDRDSSKAFF,TRBV19,TRBJ1-1,15,TRBD1,NA
TGTGCCAGCAGTTCCACTACCGACTGGAATGAAAAACTGTTTTTT,CASSSTTDWNEKLFF,TRBV28,TRBJ1-4,15,NA,NA
TGTGCCAGCAGCTTTCCCGACACAGGTAATCTATTCGACGAGCAGTACTTC,CASSFPDTGNLFDEQYF,TRBV7-9,TRBJ2-7,17,NA,NA
TGTGCCAGCAGCTTAGGAGACAGGGGTCAAGAGACCCAGTACTTC,CASSLGDRGQETQYF,TRBV7-2,TRBJ2-5,15,TRBD1,NA
TGTGCCAGCTCACCATTAGGACAGGGCCCCACTGAAGCTTTCTTT,CASSPLGQGPTEAFF,TRBV18,TRBJ1-1,15,TRBD1,NA
TGTGCCAGCAGCCCCGACGGAGTCTCTGGAAACACCATATATTTT,CASSPDGVSGNTIYF,TRBV9,TRBJ1-3,15,NA,NA
TGTGCCAGCAGCTTAGCTAGCGGGGATAGCTACGAGCAGTACTTC,CASSLASGDSYEQYF,TRBV7-9,TRBJ2-7,15,TRBD2,NA
TGTGCCAGCAGTTGGGGACTAGCGGGAGACGAGCAGTACTTC,CASSWGLAGDEQYF,TRBV5-4,TRBJ2-7,14,TRBD2,once
TGTGCCAGCAGCCTCGCCGGACAGGGGAGGACTGAAGCTTTCTTT,CASSLAGQGRTEAFF,TRBV5-4,TRBJ1-1,15,TRBD1,NA
TGTGCCACCAGCAGAGATTCGACAGGGGTGAAAGGAAACACCATATATTTT,CATSRDSTGVKGNTIYF,TRBV15,TRBJ1-3,17,TRBD1,NA
TGTGCCAGCAGCCAGGACGTTCGATCTAGCGGGCCAAGTGGTGAGCAGTTCTTC,CASSQDVRSSGPSGEQFF,TRBV14,TRBJ2-1,18,TRBD2,NA
TGTGCCAGCACCGCGGGACTCCGGAACTCTGGGGCCAACGTCCTGACTTTC,CASTAGLRNSGANVLTF,TRBV7-6,TRBJ2-6,17,NA,few
TGTGCCAGCGGGTTAGCGGGAGCATTGGATGAGCAGTTCTTC,CASGLAGALDEQFF,TRBV6-6,TRBJ2-1,14,TRBD2,few
TGCGCCAGCAGCGAAGGACAGGGGGCTGACACCGGGGAGCTGTTTTTT,CASSEGQGADTGELFF,TRBV5-1,TRBJ2-2,16,TRBD1,NA
TGTGCCACCAGCAGAGTCACTAGTTCAGTCGGAGAGACCCAGTACTTC,CATSRVTSSVGETQYF,TRBV15,TRBJ2-5,16,NA,NA
TGTGCCAGCAGCTTAGTGAGCGGGGGAAATGAGCAGTTCTTC,CASSLVSGGNEQFF,TRBV11-2,TRBJ2-1,14,TRBD2,NA
TGTGCCAGTAGAACGACACCGTATAGCAATCAGCCCCAGCATTTT,CASRTTPYSNQPQHF,TRBV19,TRBJ1-5,15,NA,once
TGCAGCGCCCTCGAGAGAGGTTTCAATCAGCCCCAGCATTTT,CSALERGFNQPQHF,TRBV29-1,TRBJ1-5,14,NA,NA
TGTGCCAGCAGTTCCACGGACAGGGGCGAGCAGTACTTC,CASSSTDRGEQYF,TRBV27,TRBJ2-7,13,TRBD1,NA
TGTGCCAGCAGCGTAACAGGGGTCCATGATGGCTACACCTTC,CASSVTGVHDGYTF,TRBV9,TRBJ1-2,14,TRBD1,NA
TGTGCCAGCAGTGAGCGTGCCCCTAATTCACCCCTCCACTTT,CASSERAPNSPLHF,TRBV6-1,TRBJ1-6,14,NA,NA
TGTGCCAGCAGTCGGACTGAGTCGAACTCTGGAAACATCATATATTTT,CASSRTESNSGNIIYF,TRBV9,TRBJ1-3,16,NA,once
TGTGCCAGCAGTTCGTACAAGTTGAATGAACAGTTCTTC,CASSSYKLNEQFF,TRBV27,TRBJ2-1,13,NA,once
TGTGCCAGCAGCTTTTGGGGGGGTCCCTCCTACGAGCAGTACTTC,CASSFWGGPSYEQYF,TRBV7-8,TRBJ2-7,15,TRBD2,many
TGTGCCAGCAGTGGAGCCCCGGGCGGAGGATACTATGGCTACACCTTC,CASSGAPGGGYYGYTF,TRBV5-4,TRBJ1-2,16,NA,NA
TGTGCCAGCAGCTTATGGCCCGTCAACGCCTTAAACTCTGGGGCCAACGTCCTGACTTTC,CASSLWPVNALNSGANVLTF,TRBV7-3,TRBJ2-6,20,NA,NA
TGTGCCAGCAGCTTATCTAGTGACAATGAGCAGTTCTTC,CASSLSSDNEQFF,TRBV7-9,TRBJ2-1,13,NA,NA
TGTGCCAGCAGCCTCCGGGACAGGGCGTCGCCTACCTTC,CASSLRDRASPTF,TRBV7-2,TRBJ1-2,13,TRBD1,NA
TGCGCCAACGGACAGGGGAAGGGGGCCGGGGAGCTGTTTTTT,CANGQGKGAGELFF,TRBV5-1,TRBJ2-2,14,TRBD1,NA
TGTGCCAGCTCACCGGGCGGCAATCAGCCCCAGCATTTT,CASSPGGNQPQHF,TRBV18,TRBJ1-5,13,NA,NA
TGTGCCAGCAGCTTGGACGAACTAGCGGGTAATGAGCAGTTCTTC,CASSLDELAGNEQFF,TRBV5-4,TRBJ2-1,15,TRBD2,once
TGTGCCAGCAGCCGCTATACCGGGGAGCTGTTTTTT,CASSRYTGELFF,TRBV9,TRBJ2-2,12,NA,NA
TGTGCCAGCAGCTTAGGGACAGGGGGCCATGCGAACACCGGGGAGCTGTTTTTT,CASSLGTGGHANTGELFF,TRBV7-9,TRBJ2-2,18,TRBD1,NA
TGTGCCAGCGGACAGGGAAGAGAGCAGCCCCAGCATTTT,CASGQGREQPQHF,TRBV18,TRBJ1-5,13,TRBD1,NA
TGCGCCAGCAGCTCCCAGACAGGGGGGAATGAAAAACTGTTTTTT,CASSSQTGGNEKLFF,TRBV5-1,TRBJ1-4,15,TRBD1,NA
TGTGCCAGCAGTGACTCGAGCAGGGCCTACAATGAGCAGTTCTTC,CASSDSSRAYNEQFF,TRBV6-4,TRBJ2-1,15,NA,NA
TGCAGCGTTGTTTCTTATGTACAGGGCCCGACAAGTACTGAAGCTTTCTTT,CSVVSYVQGPTSTEAFF,TRBV29-1,TRBJ1-1,17,NA,once
TGTGCCATTAACGGGCCCACGGGAAAGGGAACTGAAGCTTTCTTT,CAINGPTGKGTEAFF,TRBV10-3,TRBJ1-1,15,NA,NA
TGTGCCAGCAGGGGTTACGAGGGTAACGAGCAGTACTTC,CASRGYEGNEQYF,TRBV2,TRBJ2-7,13,NA,NA
TGCGCCAGCAGCCAAGGTCCCCTAGCGGGTGAGCAGTTCTTC,CASSQGPLAGEQFF,TRBV4-1,TRBJ2-1,14,TRBD2,NA
TGTGCCAGCAGCTTACGAACAGGGGGCGGTGGCTACGAGCAGTACTTC,CASSLRTGGGGYEQYF,TRBV11-3,TRBJ2-7,16,TRBD1,NA
TGTGCCAGCAGTCCCCGACAGTTCCACGAGCAGTACTTC,CASSPRQFHEQYF,TRBV6-6,TRBJ2-7,13,NA,NA
TGTGCCAGCAGTTACCGGGGGACAGGGCCCAATTCACCCCTCCACTTT,CASSYRGTGPNSPLHF,TRBV6-5,TRBJ1-6,16,TRBD1,few
TGCGCCAGCAGCCAACTTGGGACAGCGAACACTGAAGCTTTCTTT,CASSQLGTANTEAFF,TRBV4-1,TRBJ1-1,15,TRBD1,NA
TGTGCCAGTAGGGGCCTCAGGGGCCTCCTTGGCTACACCTTC,CASRGLRGLLGYTF,TRBV19,TRBJ1-2,14,NA,NA
TGTGCCAGCAGTTTTATAGCCCGCCGGGGTGAGCAGTTCTTC,CASSFIARRGEQFF,TRBV28,TRBJ2-1,14,NA,NA
TGTGCCAGCAGTTACTCGAGGGGGTTTGAAGCTTTCTTT,CASSYSRGFEAFF,TRBV6-6,TRBJ1-1,13,NA,NA
TGTGCCAGCAGCCAACGTCCCCAGGGGGCGCGGGGAAACACCATATATTTT,CASSQRPQGARGNTIYF,TRBV4-2,TRBJ1-3,17,TRBD1,once
TGTGCCAGCAGCTTACCAAACAGGAACACTGAAGCTTTCTTT,CASSLPNRNTEAFF,TRBV5-5,TRBJ1-1,14,NA,NA
TGCGCCAGCAGCTTGTGGGTAGCGGAGAACACCGGGGAGCTGTTTTTT,CASSLWVAENTGELFF,TRBV5-1,TRBJ2-2,16,NA,NA
TGTGCCAGCAGTGACCTTGCGGGCACAGATACGCAGTATTTT,CASSDLAGTDTQYF,TRBV6-4,TRBJ2-3,14,NA,once
TGTTCCAGCAGCCCCGATCGGGGATTAGTGCCTGGAAATTCCTATGGCTACACCTTC,CSSSPDRGLVPGNSYGYTF,TRBV7-9,TRBJ1-2,19,NA,once
TGTGCCAGCAGCCGGGCCCCAGAGACAGCAGTAGCCAAAAACATTCAGTACTTC,CASSRAPETAVAKNIQYF,TRBV7-4,TRBJ2-4,18,NA,NA
TGTGCCAGCAGTGATCAGGGGGCGAGCACCGGGGAGCTGTTTTTT,CASSDQGASTGELFF,TRBV6-4,TRBJ2-2,15,TRBD1,NA
TGCAGCGTTGGGGGCATGGGGTCGAACACTGAAGCTTTCTTT,CSVGGMGSNTEAFF,TRBV29-1,TRBJ1-1,14,NA,NA